This T cell receptor beta chain was retrieved from a study of blood T cells in healthy people across ages. The germline V gene has CDR1 SGDLS and CDR2 YYNGEE. CDR3 length: 15 amino acids. V was clipped by 0 bases and J by 8 bases, with 12 bases between them. Primers used in a second PCR of about 6 to 11 cycles were a sample-barcoded 5' primer and a J-beta primer mix. TCRdb redid the calling of the 5' RACE reads with MiXCR, one entry per CDR3 protein. The sample shows just under 550,000 distinct CDR3 sequences, about 24% of them seen only once. The sample was also reused in another study, on T cells of mothers and their children.

The TCR was taken from a boy younger than 18 in good health. Material for sequencing was blood. The J gene is TRBJ1-6, the V gene TRBV9; D gene ambiguous. This chain's CDR3 is CASSVDPQPYSPLHF. As DNA, the CDR3 is TGTGCCAGCAGCGTAGACCCCCAGCCTTATTCACCCCTCCACTTT.